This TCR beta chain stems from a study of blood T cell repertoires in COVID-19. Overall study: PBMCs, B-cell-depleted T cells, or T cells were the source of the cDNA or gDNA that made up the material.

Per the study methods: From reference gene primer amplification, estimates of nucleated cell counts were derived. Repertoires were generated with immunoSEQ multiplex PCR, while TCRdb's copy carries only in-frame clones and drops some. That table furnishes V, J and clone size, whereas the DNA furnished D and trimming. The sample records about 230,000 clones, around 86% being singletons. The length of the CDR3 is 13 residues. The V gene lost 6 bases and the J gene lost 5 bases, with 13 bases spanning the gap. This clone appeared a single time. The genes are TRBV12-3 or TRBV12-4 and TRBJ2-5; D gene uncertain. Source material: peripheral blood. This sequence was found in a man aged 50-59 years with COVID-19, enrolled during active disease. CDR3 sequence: CASRVRMRETQYF. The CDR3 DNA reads TGTGCCAGCAGGGTGAGAATGAGGGAGACCCAGTACTTC.